This TCR beta chain was observed in a study of early T cells in non-severe SARS-CoV-2 infection. Study context: Chains were not paired, and sequencing was done on bulk RNA from unsorted whole blood.

In this sample, this clonotype turned up many times. Its antigen is currently unknown. Study conclusions and caveats: Comparison of clonotypes with VDJdb favored anti-spike CD8 responses while missing private and CD4 specificities.

Researchers attached unique molecular identifiers to individual cDNA molecules. Each CDR3 protein is one row after TCRdb ran MiXCR on the 5' RACE reads. Of some 32,000 distinct CDR3 sequences in the sample, around 6.6% are singletons; the top ten hold roughly two fifths. Deletions cut 4 bases from V and 5 bases from J, with 12 bases between. This CDR3 comprises 14 residues. Sequencing was done on a sample of whole blood. The TCR comes from an adult who was a healthcare worker with PCR-confirmed SARS-CoV-2 infection or an uninfected control (not recorded which). V gene TRBV12-3 or TRBV12-4 combines with J gene TRBJ1-5; maybe TRBD1 (5 bases). The CDR3: CASSWGMLDQPQHF. The CDR3 nucleotides read TGTGCCAGCAGTTGGGGCATGCTGGATCAGCCCCAGCATTTT.